These T cell receptor beta chains were read from a single sample in a study of early T cells in non-severe SARS-CoV-2 infection. One entry per CDR3 protein, called by TCRdb with MiXCR from the 5' RACE reads. The profile shows nearly 80,000 distinct CDR3 sequences, roughly 13% of them singletons. What was sequenced was whole blood. The receptors shown here come from an adult who was a healthcare worker with PCR-confirmed SARS-CoV-2 infection or an uninfected control (not recorded which). Both conserved end residues are part of each CDR3. Fields, in order: D gene, clone size, J gene, V gene, CDR3 DNA, CDR3 protein. D genes are given only for firm matches. Not every row has a clone size; where given, it reads once, few, many or a size class.

TRBD2	many	TRBJ2-6	TRBV20-1	TGCAGTGCTAGTTCAGTGCGGGGGACTGGGGCCAACGTCCTGACTTTC	CSASSVRGTGANVLTF
TRBD1	.	TRBJ2-3	TRBV10-3	TGTGCCACACTCCGGGACAGACGCACAGATACGCAGTATTTT	CATLRDRRTDTQYF
TRBD1	.	TRBJ2-7	TRBV27	TGTGCCAGCAGTTTATACTCACAGGGGGCCTACGAGCAGTACTTC	CASSLYSQGAYEQYF
.	few	TRBJ2-7	TRBV4-3	TGCGCCAGCAGCCAAGATCTGACAAGCACCGAGCAGTACTTC	CASSQDLTSTEQYF
.	.	TRBJ1-1	TRBV18	TGTGCCAGCTCATTAACCGGGAGCGACGTTGAAGCTTTCTTT	CASSLTGSDVEAFF
TRBD2	many	TRBJ2-4	TRBV28	TGTGCCAGCAGCCTACCCTCTAGCGGGAGTTCGGTGGACATTCAGTACTTC	CASSLPSSGSSVDIQYF
TRBD1	many	TRBJ1-1	TRBV27	TGTGCCAGCAGCACAAACAGGGGGAGAGGGACTGAAGCTTTCTTT	CASSTNRGRGTEAFF
TRBD1	few	TRBJ1-2	TRBV12-3/TRBV12-4	TGTGCCAGCATCACAGGGGGCTTAAGCTACACCTTC	CASITGGLSYTF
TRBD1	few	TRBJ2-2	TRBV9	TGTGCCAGCAGCGGGACAGGGGGAGTTTACACCGGGGAGCTGTTTTTT	CASSGTGGVYTGELFF
TRBD2	few	TRBJ2-3	TRBV30	TGTGCCCCCCAGCTAGCGGGGGTGAAAACGCAGTATTTT	CAPQLAGVKTQYF
.	.	TRBJ2-3	TRBV29-1	TGCAGCGTTGAAGATCTTACATCCACAGATACGCAGTATTTT	CSVEDLTSTDTQYF
TRBD2	few	TRBJ2-1	TRBV20-1	TGCAGTGCTCCACCAGCGGGAGCCTACAATGAGCAGTTCTTC	CSAPPAGAYNEQFF
TRBD2	many	TRBJ2-3	TRBV29-1	TGCAGCGCCCGGGCTCCCCCAGCGGGAGGGACAGATACGCAGTATTTT	CSARAPPAGGTDTQYF
.	.	TRBJ2-7	TRBV27	TGTGCCAGCAGTTTGATGCCGGGCCCCCGGAACGAGCAGTACTTC	CASSLMPGPRNEQYF
.	many	TRBJ2-5	TRBV7-2	TGTGCCAGCAGACTTAACAGAAGACAAGAGACCCAGTACTTC	CASRLNRRQETQYF
TRBD2	many	TRBJ2-1	TRBV6-2/TRBV6-3	TGTGCCAGCATCGACCCTCCCGGGGGGGCCTCGGGGACCTCCTACAATGAGCAGTTCTTC	CASIDPPGGASGTSYNEQFF
TRBD2	.	TRBJ2-3	TRBV29-1	TGCAGCGTCCGGGGGGCAGATACGCAGTATTTT	CSVRGADTQYF
.	.	TRBJ2-7	TRBV12-3/TRBV12-4	TGTGCCAGCAGTCCCCGGGCAGGGGCTTCCTACGAGCAGTACTTC	CASSPRAGASYEQYF
.	few	TRBJ2-3	TRBV7-2	TGTGCCAGCAGTGGGACCCTTACGCAGTATTTT	CASSGTLTQYF
.	.	TRBJ2-7	TRBV12-3/TRBV12-4	TGTGCCAGCAGACGTCAGGGACATAGCTCCTACGAGCAGTACTTC	CASRRQGHSSYEQYF
.	many	TRBJ2-3	TRBV11-2	TGTGCCAGCAGCCCCTTGTGGGGCGACCACAGAACGCAGTATTTT	CASSPLWGDHRTQYF
TRBD2	.	TRBJ2-3	TRBV5-1	TGCGCCAGCCAAAAGAATGGGGGACCCGGCGGGAGAGCAGAAGATACGCAGTATTTT	CASQKNGGPGGRAEDTQYF
.	many	TRBJ2-1	TRBV29-1	TGCAGCGTCCCGGACACATCGGAGTTCTTC	CSVPDTSEFF
.	many	TRBJ2-2	TRBV7-2	TGTGCCAGCAGCTTAGAGGGTATCGGGGAGCTGTTTTTT	CASSLEGIGELFF
.	many	TRBJ1-1	TRBV28	TGTGCCAGCAGCACATTTACTGAAGCTTTCTTT	CASSTFTEAFF
.	few	TRBJ2-3	TRBV24-1	TGTGCCACCAGCCGGGACAGCACAGATACGCAGTATTTT	CATSRDSTDTQYF
TRBD1	few	TRBJ1-2	TRBV25-1	TGTGCCAGCAGCTGGGCAGGGGGTATGTCTGGCTACACCTTC	CASSWAGGMSGYTF
.	.	TRBJ2-3	TRBV5-6	TGTGCCAGCAGCTTGGGGGGGACTGGTATAGATACGCAGTATTTT	CASSLGGTGIDTQYF
.	few	TRBJ1-1	TRBV28	TGTGCCAGCAGTCCTACAGGGAACTATGCTTTCTTT	CASSPTGNYAFF
.	few	TRBJ2-2	TRBV7-2	TGTGCCAGCAGCGTTCTAGGAGGAAACACCGGGGAGCTGTTTTTT	CASSVLGGNTGELFF
.	many	TRBJ1-2	TRBV18	TGTGCCAGCTCACCACCGGGAAGAAACTATGGCTACACCTTC	CASSPPGRNYGYTF
TRBD2	many	TRBJ2-1	TRBV13	TGTGCCAGCAGCCTGGGGACTAGCGGGAGCCGAACAGGGGACGAGCAGTTCTTC	CASSLGTSGSRTGDEQFF
.	few	TRBJ1-1	TRBV20-1	TGCAGTGCTAGTAGCAGGGTTGAAGCTTTCTTT	CSASSRVEAFF
.	few	TRBJ2-1	TRBV29-1	TGCAGCGTCCCCACAAGCTCCTACAATGAGCAGTTCTTC	CSVPTSSYNEQFF
.	many	TRBJ2-5	TRBV4-3	TGCGCCAGCAGCCAAGATTGGGACTCGGGCCAAGAGACCCAGTACTTC	CASSQDWDSGQETQYF
.	.	TRBJ2-3	TRBV15	TGTGCCACCAGCAGAGCGCTGCCCCCAGATACGCAGTATTTT	CATSRALPPDTQYF
.	few	TRBJ2-7	TRBV7-6	TGTGCCAGCAGCGGAAGACAGGCCCCCTACGAGCAGTACTTC	CASSGRQAPYEQYF